This paragraph covers one T cell receptor beta chain sequence. No antigen is known for it. Clones were sequenced by immunoSEQ multiplex PCR, and TCRdb holds only the in-frame ones, with some missing. The table shows under 400,000 clones, with roughly 91% occurring only once. This sample was included in a study of Ad26.COV2.S vaccination and SARS-CoV-2 variants. Looking at the study overall: The Ad26.COV2.S arm of the COV1001 trial was where the donor was placed. General study points: Vaccine and placebo recipients had comparable breadth of non-spike TCRs. TCR breadth and depth estimates may have understated total T cell responses.

The V and J ends lost 4 bases and 3 bases, in that order; junction bases with no gene match: 8. The CDR3 has 15 residues. The germline CDR1 and CDR2 sequences are GTSNPN and SVGIG (reference sequence). The treatment: about 20 received Ad26.COV2.S at low or high dose, single or two shots; about five received placebo; per-sample allocation not given. Sampling happened 63 days after the first vaccine or placebo injection. This Boston cohort included adults aged 18-55 years. The origin of this receptor is a person between 18 and 60 years old who received the Ad26.COV2.S COVID-19 vaccine or a placebo. This sample comprised peripheral blood, obtained in a trial of Ad26.COV2.S vaccine versus placebo. This sequence joins TRBV30 and TRBJ2-2, with 7 bases lining up with TRBD1. CDR3 region: CAWNIRDRYTGELFF. As DNA, the CDR3 is TGTGCCTGGAACATCCGGGACAGATACACCGGGGAGCTGTTTTTT.